This T cell receptor beta chain came from a study of control samples from healthy donors and cancer patients. The CDR3 consists of 17 residues. CDR1 is MNHEY and CDR2 is SVGEGT in the germline V gene. V dropped 6 bases and J dropped 2 bases, with 20 bases sitting between them. TCRdb's copy holds only in-frame clones and misses some; the assay was immunoSEQ multiplex PCR. The sample lists about 84,000 clones, 90% to 95% occurring once. The receptor was derived from a man under 40 in good health. The chain recombines TRBV6-2 or TRBV6-3 with TRBJ1-5, with D tentatively TRBD1 (5 bases). The sample taken for sequencing was blood. The CDR3 loop reads CASSRAEGPGGNQPQHF. The CDR3 DNA reads TGTGCCAGCAGCCGAGCCGAGGGGCCGGGGGGCAATCAGCCCCAGCATTTT.